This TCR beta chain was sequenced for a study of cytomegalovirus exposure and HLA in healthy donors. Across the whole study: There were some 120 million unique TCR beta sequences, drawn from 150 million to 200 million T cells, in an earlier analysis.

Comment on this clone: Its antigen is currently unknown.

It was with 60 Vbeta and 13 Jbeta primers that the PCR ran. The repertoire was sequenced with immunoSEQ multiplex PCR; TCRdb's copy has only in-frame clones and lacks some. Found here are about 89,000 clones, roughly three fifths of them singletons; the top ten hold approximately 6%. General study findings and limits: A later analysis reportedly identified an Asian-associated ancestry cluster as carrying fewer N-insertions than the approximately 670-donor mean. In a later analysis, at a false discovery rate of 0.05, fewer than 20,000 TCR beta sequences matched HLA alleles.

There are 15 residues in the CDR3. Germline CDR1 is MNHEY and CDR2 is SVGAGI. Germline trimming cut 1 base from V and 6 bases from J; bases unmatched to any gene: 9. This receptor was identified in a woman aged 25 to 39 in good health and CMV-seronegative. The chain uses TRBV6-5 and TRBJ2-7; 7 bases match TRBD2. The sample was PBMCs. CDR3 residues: CASSYFPTGGLEQYF. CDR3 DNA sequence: TGTGCCAGCAGTTACTTCCCAACGGGGGGTCTCGAGCAGTACTTC.